Listed below are T cell receptor beta chains from one sample, sequenced in a study of shared clonotypes between healthy human individuals. The data were produced by immunoSEQ multiplex PCR, yet TCRdb's version contains in-frame clones alone and is incomplete. The data hold a few million clones, with about 92% observed a single time. Sequencing was done on a sample of naive CD4+ T cells sorted from blood. The receptors were sampled from a man younger than 35 in good health. Both conserved end residues are part of each CDR3. Fields, in order: V gene, D gene, J gene, clone size, CDR3 protein, CDR3 DNA. A D gene is named only where the DNA matches it firmly. Size is stated for part of the rows, as once, few or many counts, or as a class when the clone is expanded.

TRBV30	NA	TRBJ2-5	NA	CAWSIAMETQYF	TGTGCCTGGAGCATAGCGATGGAGACCCAGTACTTC
TRBV5-1	TRBD1	TRBJ1-2	few	CASSIDPGQGDSGYTF	TGCGCCAGCAGCATTGACCCGGGACAGGGGGATAGTGGCTACACCTTC
TRBV4-1	NA	TRBJ2-7	NA	CASSPRRIGRNVSYEQYF	TGCGCCAGCAGCCCCCGTAGGATCGGCAGAAATGTATCCTACGAGCAGTACTTC
TRBV7-8	NA	TRBJ2-3	NA	CASSLASRRDTQYF	TGTGCCAGCAGCTTAGCGAGTAGGCGGGATACGCAGTATTTT
TRBV5-1	NA	TRBJ1-2	once	CASSPDTTGLYGYTF	TGCGCCAGCAGTCCCGATACGACAGGCCTCTATGGCTACACCTTC
TRBV6-5	TRBD2	TRBJ2-7	NA	CASSSLAGGAYEQYF	TGTGCCAGCAGTTCGTTAGCGGGAGGTGCCTACGAGCAGTACTTC
TRBV5-4	TRBD1	TRBJ1-2	NA	CASSLAEKGAGYGYTF	TGTGCCAGCAGCTTGGCCGAAAAGGGGGCAGGCTATGGCTACACCTTC
TRBV5-1	NA	TRBJ1-4	NA	CASSSGVGQPNEKLFF	TGCGCCAGCAGCTCGGGGGTGGGCCAACCTAATGAAAAACTGTTTTTT
TRBV27	NA	TRBJ1-6	NA	CASSSLERYNSPLHF	TGTGCCAGCAGTTCCCTAGAGCGGTATAATTCACCCCTCCACTTT
TRBV4-2	NA	TRBJ1-2	NA	CASSQAWTDSIPFYGYTF	TGTGCCAGCAGCCAAGCCTGGACAGATTCAATACCTTTCTATGGCTACACCTTC
TRBV19	NA	TRBJ1-5	NA	CASSTTPSNQPQHF	TGTGCCAGTAGTACGACACCCAGCAATCAGCCCCAGCATTTT
TRBV30	NA	TRBJ1-6	NA	CAWAREKNSPLHF	TGTGCCTGGGCACGGGAGAAGAATTCACCCCTCCACTTT
TRBV15	NA	TRBJ2-7	once	CATSSLMELASYEQYF	TGTGCCACCAGCTCCTTGATGGAGCTAGCCTCCTACGAGCAGTACTTC
TRBV4-3	NA	TRBJ2-7	NA	CASSQEASLFSSYEQYF	TGCGCCAGCAGCCAAGAGGCTAGCCTTTTCAGCTCCTACGAGCAGTACTTC
TRBV9	NA	TRBJ1-1	few	CASSVGVSTEAFF	TGTGCCAGCAGCGTAGGAGTATCCACTGAAGCTTTCTTT
TRBV6-1	TRBD1	TRBJ1-6	NA	CASSGTGVNWSSYNSPLHF	TGTGCCAGCAGTGGGACAGGTGTTAATTGGAGCTCCTATAATTCACCCCTCCACTTT
TRBV7-2	NA	TRBJ1-2	NA	CASSLDPGQLIYGYTF	TGTGCCAGCAGCTTAGACCCCGGACAGCTGATATATGGCTACACCTTC